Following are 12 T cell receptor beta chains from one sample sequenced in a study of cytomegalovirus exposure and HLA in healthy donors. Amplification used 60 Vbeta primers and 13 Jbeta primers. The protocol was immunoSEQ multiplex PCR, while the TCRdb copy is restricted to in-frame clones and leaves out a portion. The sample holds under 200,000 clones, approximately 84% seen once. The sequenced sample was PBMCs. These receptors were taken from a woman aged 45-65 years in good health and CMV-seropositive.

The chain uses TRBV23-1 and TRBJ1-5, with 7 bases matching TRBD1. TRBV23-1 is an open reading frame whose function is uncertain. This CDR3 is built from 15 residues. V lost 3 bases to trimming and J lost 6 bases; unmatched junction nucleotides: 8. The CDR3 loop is CASSHGDRVFQPQHF. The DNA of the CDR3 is TGCGCCAGCAGTCACGGAGACAGGGTGTTTCAGCCCCAGCATTTT.

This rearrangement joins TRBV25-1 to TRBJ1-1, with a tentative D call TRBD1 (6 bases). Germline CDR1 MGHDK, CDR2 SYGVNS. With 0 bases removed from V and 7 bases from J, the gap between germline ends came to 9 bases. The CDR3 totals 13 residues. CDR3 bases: TGTGCCAGCAGTGAATATGGACAGCTTGAAGCTTTCTTT. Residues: CASSEYGQLEAFF.

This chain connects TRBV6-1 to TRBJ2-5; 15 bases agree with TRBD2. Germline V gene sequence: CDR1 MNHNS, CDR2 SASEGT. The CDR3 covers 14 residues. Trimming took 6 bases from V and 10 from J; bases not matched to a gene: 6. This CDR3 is CASRGLAGGPSQYF. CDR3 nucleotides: TGTGCCAGCAGAGGACTAGCGGGGGGGCCGAGCCAGTACTTC.

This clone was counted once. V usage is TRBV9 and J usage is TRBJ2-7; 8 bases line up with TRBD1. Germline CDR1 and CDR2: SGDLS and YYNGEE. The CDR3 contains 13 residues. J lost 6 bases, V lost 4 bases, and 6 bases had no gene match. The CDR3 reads CASSSRTGSEQYF. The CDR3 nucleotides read TGTGCCAGCAGCTCCCGGACAGGGAGCGAGCAGTACTTC.

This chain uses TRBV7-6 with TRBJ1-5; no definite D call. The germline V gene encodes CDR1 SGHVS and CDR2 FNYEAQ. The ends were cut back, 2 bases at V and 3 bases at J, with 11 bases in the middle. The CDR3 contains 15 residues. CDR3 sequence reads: CASSLRGLPNQPQHF. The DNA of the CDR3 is TGTGCCAGCAGCTTAAGAGGGCTGCCCAATCAGCCCCAGCATTTT. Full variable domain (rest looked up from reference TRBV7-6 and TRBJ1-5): GAGVSQSPRYKVTKRGQDVALRCDPISGHVSLYWYRQALGQGPEFLTYFNYEAQQDKSGLPNDRFSAERPEGSISTLTIQRTEQRDSAMYRCASSLRGLPNQPQHFGDGTRLSIL.

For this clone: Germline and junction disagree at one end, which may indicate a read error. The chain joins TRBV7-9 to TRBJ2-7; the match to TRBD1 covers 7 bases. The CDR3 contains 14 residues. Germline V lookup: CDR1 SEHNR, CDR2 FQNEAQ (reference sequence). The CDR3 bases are TGTTCCAGCAGCTGGGGGACAGATACCTACGAGCAGTACTTC. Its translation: CSSSWGTDTYEQYF. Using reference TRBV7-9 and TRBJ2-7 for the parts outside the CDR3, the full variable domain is DTGVSQNPRHKITKRGQNVTFRCDPISEHNRLYWYRQTLGQGPEFLTYFQNEAQLEKSRLLSDRFSAERPKGSFSTLEIQRTEQGDSAMYLCSSSWGTDTYEQYFGPGTRLTVT.

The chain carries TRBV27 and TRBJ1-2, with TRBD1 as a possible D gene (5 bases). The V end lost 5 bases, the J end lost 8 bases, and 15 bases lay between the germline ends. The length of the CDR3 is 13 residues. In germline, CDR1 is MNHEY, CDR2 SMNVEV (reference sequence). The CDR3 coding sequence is TGTGCCAGCAGTCACTCCCGGGGGGACGGCTACACCTTC. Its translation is CASSHSRGDGYTF.

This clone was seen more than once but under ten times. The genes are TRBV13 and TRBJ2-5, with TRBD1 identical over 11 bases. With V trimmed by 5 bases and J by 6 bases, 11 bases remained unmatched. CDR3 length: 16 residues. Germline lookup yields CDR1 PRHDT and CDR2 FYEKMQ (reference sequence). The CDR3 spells CASSTPGTGGGKTQYF. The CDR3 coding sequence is TGTGCCAGCAGCACCCCCGGGACAGGGGGGGGAAAGACCCAGTACTTC.

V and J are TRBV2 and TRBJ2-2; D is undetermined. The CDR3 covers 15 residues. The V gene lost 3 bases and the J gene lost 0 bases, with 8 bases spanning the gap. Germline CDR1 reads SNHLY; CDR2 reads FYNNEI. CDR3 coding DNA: TGTGCCAGCAGTGAGTGGAGCGCGAACACCGGGGAGCTGTTTTTT. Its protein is CASSEWSANTGELFF.

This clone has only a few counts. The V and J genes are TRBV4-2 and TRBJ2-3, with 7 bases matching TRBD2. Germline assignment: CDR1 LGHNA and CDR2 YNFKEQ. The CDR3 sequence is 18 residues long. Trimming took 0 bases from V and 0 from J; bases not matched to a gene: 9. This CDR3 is CASSQDETSPISTDTQYF. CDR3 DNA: TGTGCCAGCAGCCAAGATGAGACTAGCCCGATTAGCACAGATACGCAGTATTTT.

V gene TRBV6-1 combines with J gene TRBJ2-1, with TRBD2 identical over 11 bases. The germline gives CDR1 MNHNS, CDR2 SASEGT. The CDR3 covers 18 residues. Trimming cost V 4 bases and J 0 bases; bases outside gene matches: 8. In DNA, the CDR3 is TGTGCCAGCAGTGGGGGACTAGCGGCCCGGAGCTCCTACAATGAGCAGTTCTTC. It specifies CASSGGLAARSSYNEQFF.

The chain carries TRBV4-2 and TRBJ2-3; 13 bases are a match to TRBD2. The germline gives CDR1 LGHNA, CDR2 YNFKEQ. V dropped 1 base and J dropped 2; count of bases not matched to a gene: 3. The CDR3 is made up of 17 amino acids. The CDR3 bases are TGTGCCAGCAGCCAAGGAGGACTAGCGGGAGCCACAGATACGCAGTATTTT. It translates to CASSQGGLAGATDTQYF.